The following is a T cell receptor (beta chain) sequence with its context. These data belong to a study of blood T cell repertoires in COVID-19. Study information: In each case, the material was cDNA or gDNA derived from T cells, B-cell-depleted T cells, or PBMCs.

The length of the CDR3 is 16 residues. Germline V lookup: CDR1 SQVTM, CDR2 ANQGSEA. Unmatched junction bases numbered 11, after V lost 1 base and J lost 7 bases. Study processing details: How many nucleated cells were present was estimated from reference gene primer amplification. The method was immunoSEQ multiplex PCR; TCRdb's version includes in-frame clones alone and lacks a portion of them. From that table come the V and J calls and clone size; the DNA was used to work out D and trimming. The table shows 150,000 to 200,000 clones, with approximately 88% occurring only once. The chain carries TRBV29-1 and TRBJ1-2; 11 bases fit TRBD1. The sequenced material came from peripheral blood. The receptor was derived from a man between 60 and 70 years old with acute or convalescent COVID-19. CDR3 in DNA: TGCAGCGTTGAAGCTGGGGGACAGGGGGAGGTTGGTGGCTACACCTTC. Its translation is CSVEAGGQGEVGGYTF.